This T cell receptor beta chain was obtained from a study of shared clonotypes between healthy human individuals. General observations from the study: In contrast to clonotypes shared by all four donors, non-shared clonotypes had lower generation probabilities.

The input for sorted-subset replicate PCRs was approximately 190 ng DNA, some 30,000 T cell genomes. TCRdb's table, derived via immunoSEQ multiplex PCR, lists solely in-frame clones and lacks some. The data hold millions of clones, with around 95% observed a single time. CDR3 length: 11 amino acids. From germline, CDR1 is SNHLY and CDR2 FYNNEI. Trimming left V 4 bases short and J 5 bases short, with 5 bases between. Every contributor of samples was a Caucasian grown-up residing in Nashville, Tennessee. As to this clone: Its matching antigen is unknown.

The sequence was collected from a man aged 18-30 years in good health. The sequencing sample was made of naive CD4+ T cells sorted from blood. As for subset: CD45RA+ positively selected. The rearrangement links TRBV2 to TRBJ1-2; D unclear. This CDR3 reads CASSGEYGYTF. The CDR3 DNA is TGTGCCAGCAGTGGGGAATATGGCTACACCTTC. Supplemented by reference TRBV2 and TRBJ1-2, the full variable domain reads EPEVTQTPSHQVTQMGQEVILRCVPISNHLYFYWYRQILGQKVEFLVSFYNNEISEKSEIFDDQFSVERPDGSNFTLKIRSTKLEDSAMYFCASSGEYGYTFGSGTRLTVV.